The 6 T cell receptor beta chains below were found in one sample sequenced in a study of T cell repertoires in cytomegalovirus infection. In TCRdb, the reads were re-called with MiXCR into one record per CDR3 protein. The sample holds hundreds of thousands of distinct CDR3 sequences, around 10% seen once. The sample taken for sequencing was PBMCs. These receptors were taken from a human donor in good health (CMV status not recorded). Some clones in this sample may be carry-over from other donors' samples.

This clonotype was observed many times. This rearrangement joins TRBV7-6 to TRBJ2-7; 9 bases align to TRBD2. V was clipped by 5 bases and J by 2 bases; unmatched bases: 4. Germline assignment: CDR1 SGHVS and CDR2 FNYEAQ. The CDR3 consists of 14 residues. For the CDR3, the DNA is TGTGCCAGCAGCCAGACTAGCGGACCCTACGAGCAGTACTTC. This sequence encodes CASSQTSGPYEQYF. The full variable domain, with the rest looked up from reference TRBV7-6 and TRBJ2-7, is GAGVSQSPRYKVTKRGQDVALRCDPISGHVSLYWYRQALGQGPEFLTYFNYEAQQDKSGLPNDRFSAERPEGSISTLTIQRTEQRDSAMYRCASSQTSGPYEQYFGPGTRLTVT.

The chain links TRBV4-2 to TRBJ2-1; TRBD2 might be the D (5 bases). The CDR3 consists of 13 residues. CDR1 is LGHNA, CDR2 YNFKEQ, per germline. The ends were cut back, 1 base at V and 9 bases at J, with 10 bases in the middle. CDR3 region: CASSQVGESEQFF. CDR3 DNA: TGTGCCAGCAGCCAAGTCGGGGAGAGTGAGCAGTTCTTC.

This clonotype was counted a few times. DNA for the CDR3: TGCAGTGCTAGAGTGGGCTTAGAAGGGGGGGCGTCCGAGCAGTACGTC. Translation gives CSARVGLEGGASEQYV. V usage is TRBV20-1 and J usage is TRBJ2-7; the D gene is possibly TRBD2 (7 bases). From germline, CDR1 is DFQATT and CDR2 SNEGSKA (reference sequence). This CDR3 is 16 amino acids long. The V end lost 1 base, the J end lost 6 bases, and 22 bases lay between the germline ends.

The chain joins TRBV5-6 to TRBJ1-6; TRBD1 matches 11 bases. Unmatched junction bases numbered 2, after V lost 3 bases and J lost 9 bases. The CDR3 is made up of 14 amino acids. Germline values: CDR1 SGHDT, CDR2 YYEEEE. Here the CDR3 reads CASSWGQGVSPLHF. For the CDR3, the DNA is TGTGCCAGCAGCTGGGGACAGGGGGTTTCACCCCTCCACTTT.

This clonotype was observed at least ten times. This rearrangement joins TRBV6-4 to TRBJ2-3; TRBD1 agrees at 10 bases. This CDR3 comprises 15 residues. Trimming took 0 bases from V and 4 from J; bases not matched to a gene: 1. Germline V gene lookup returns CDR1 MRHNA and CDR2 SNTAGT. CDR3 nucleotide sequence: TGTGCCAGCAGTGACTCGGGACAGGGGTCAGATACGCAGTATTTT. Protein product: CASSDSGQGSDTQYF.

The CDR3 DNA reads as TGTGCCAGCAGCAGGACAGGACCGTTCTACGAGCAGTACGTC. Translating it yields CASSRTGPFYEQYV. The rearrangement links TRBV5-6 to TRBJ2-7, with TRBD1 matching 7 bases. In germline, CDR1 is SGHDT, CDR2 YYEEEE. V lost 4 bases, J lost 3 bases, and 7 bases stayed unmatched. CDR3 length equals 14 residues.